The 17 T cell receptor beta chains below come from one sample, sequenced in a study of blood T cell repertoires in COVID-19. Generated by immunoSEQ multiplex PCR, the TCRdb table keeps only in-frame clones and is missing some. In the table there are 120,000 to 150,000 clones, approximately 80% of which are singletons. Sequenced: peripheral blood. These receptors came from a man aged 60 to 75 with active or convalescent COVID-19.

The rearrangement uses TRBV5-1 and TRBJ1-4, with TRBD1 matching over 11 bases. Germline assignment: CDR1 SGHRS and CDR2 YFSETQ. V was pared by 8 bases and J by 11 bases, with 5 bases of the junction left unmatched. The length of the CDR3 is 12 residues. In nucleotides, the CDR3 is TGCGCCAGACCGGGACAGGGGGAGAAACTGTTTTTT. Protein product: CARPGQGEKLFF.

This rearrangement joins TRBV28 to TRBJ1-6; 7 nucleotides line up with TRBD1. CDR3 length equals 14 residues. Trimming removed 6 bases from V and 10 bases from J; junction bases left unmatched: 9. Germline V gene lookup returns CDR1 MDHEN and CDR2 SYDVKM. For the CDR3, the DNA is TGTGCCAGCAGCCAAACAGGGGAACGATCACCCCTCCACTTT. It encodes CASSQTGERSPLHF.

The chain combines TRBV10-3 with TRBJ1-1; a possible D gene is TRBD1 (5 bases). V lost 4 bases to trimming and J lost 4 bases, with 13 bases between them. CDR1 is ENHRY, CDR2 SYGVKD, per germline. The CDR3 runs 14 residues. The CDR3 DNA follows: TGTGCCATCAGTGCGGAGGGGTCAGCCACTGAAGCTTTCTTT. This sequence encodes CAISAEGSATEAFF.

The chain recombines TRBV5-1 with TRBJ2-3, with 9 bases fitting TRBD2. Trimming took 3 bases from V and 0 from J; bases not matched to a gene: 5. The CDR3 spans 16 residues. Germline CDR1 SGHRS, CDR2 YFSETQ. The CDR3 here is CASSSTSGTSTDTQYF. CDR3 in DNA: TGCGCCAGCAGCTCGACTAGCGGTACTAGCACAGATACGCAGTATTTT.

The J gene is TRBJ1-5, the V gene TRBV28; D unresolved. V lost 4 bases to trimming and J lost 3 bases, with 13 bases between them. The germline gives CDR1 MDHEN, CDR2 SYDVKM. This CDR3 is 15 amino acids long. CDR3 sequence: CASSSALAYNQPQHF. In nucleotides, the CDR3 is TGTGCCAGCAGTTCAGCGTTAGCCTACAATCAGCCCCAGCATTTT.

The gene calls are TRBV11-2 and TRBJ2-7; 11 nucleotides align to TRBD2. Germline CDR1 and CDR2: SGHAT and FQNNGV. The ends lost 5 bases at V and 2 bases at J; junction bases unmatched: 5. The length of the CDR3 is 15 residues. The CDR3 DNA follows: TGTGCCAGCAGCGTCCTAGCGGGAGGAACCTACGAGCAGTACTTC. This gives the protein CASSVLAGGTYEQYF.

This chain links TRBV6-5 with TRBJ1-1, with D maybe TRBD1 (6 bases). The CDR3 is 14 residues long. V was shortened by 0 bases and J by 7 bases, with 12 bases between the two germline ends. Germline V gene data show CDR1 as MNHEY and CDR2 as SVGAGI. CDR3 DNA sequence: TGTGCCAGCAGTTACTCTGGCAGGGGTGGTGAAGCTTTCTTT. Translated, it gives CASSYSGRGGEAFF.

The chain recombines TRBV10-3 with TRBJ2-1; D possibly corresponds to TRBD2 (6 bases). CDR3 length equals 14 residues. CDR1 and CDR2 from the germline V gene are ENHRY and SYGVKD. Deletions cut 7 bases from V and 0 bases from J, with 10 bases between. CDR3 DNA sequence: TGTGCCATCACCGGAGGGGCCTCCTACAATGAGCAGTTCTTC. Encoded protein: CAITGGASYNEQFF.

The chain carries TRBV15 and TRBJ1-1; possible D gene TRBD1, 5 bases. Trimming took 4 bases from V and 1 from J, leaving 13 bases between them. The CDR3 runs 15 residues. Looked up from germline, CDR1 is LNHNV and CDR2 is YYDKDF (reference sequence). The chain's CDR3 is CATSIQSGENTEAFF. The CDR3 DNA is TGTGCCACCAGCATTCAGTCGGGGGAGAACACTGAAGCTTTCTTT.

The chain uses TRBV7-8 and TRBJ2-1; 13 bases fit TRBD2. The J segment lost 8 bases and the V segment lost 4 bases, leaving 2 bases of the junction unmatched. The CDR3 length is 14 residues. The germline gives CDR1 SGHVS, CDR2 FQNEAQ. Here the CDR3 reads CASSYTSGRDEQFF. In DNA, the CDR3 is TGTGCCAGCAGCTATACTAGCGGGAGGGATGAGCAGTTCTTC.

V usage is TRBV7-3 and J usage is TRBJ2-7, with 8 bases aligning to TRBD1. Germline V CDR1 and CDR2: SGHTA, FQGTGA. This CDR3 comprises 14 residues. V gave up 4 bases and J gave up 2 bases; unmatched junction bases: 4. The CDR3, as DNA: TGTGCCAGCAGCTATGGACAGGGCCCCTACGAGCAGTACTTC. Protein sequence: CASSYGQGPYEQYF.

This chain joins TRBV18 and TRBJ1-2; D ambiguous. CDR3 size: 14 residues. Germline V lookup: CDR1 KGHSH, CDR2 LQKENI. Trimming took 1 base from V and 2 from J, leaving 8 bases between them. CDR3 in DNA: TGTGCCAGCTCACCACGTTCAGAAAACTATGGCTACACCTTC. Protein product: CASSPRSENYGYTF.

The rearrangement links TRBV7-3 to TRBJ2-2, with D unclear. CDR1 and CDR2 (germline): SGHTA, FQGTGA. This CDR3 has 15 amino acids. V was cut by 4 bases and J by 0 bases, with 9 bases left in between. This CDR3 reads CASSSFGPNTGELFF. Written as DNA, the CDR3 is TGTGCCAGCAGCTCCTTTGGCCCGAACACCGGGGAGCTGTTTTTT.

This chain links TRBV6-2 or TRBV6-3 with TRBJ2-7; 9 nucleotides line up with TRBD2. Per the germline V gene, CDR1 is MNHEY and CDR2 is SVGEGT. The V and J ends lost 2 bases and 6 bases, in that order; junction bases with no gene match: 2. The CDR3 runs to 13 residues. CDR3 sequence reads: CASSYRAGGEQYF. CDR3 coding DNA: TGTGCCAGCAGTTACAGAGCGGGAGGCGAGCAGTACTTC.

This chain connects TRBV2 to TRBJ1-1, with 10 bases identical to TRBD1. This CDR3 spans 13 amino acids. Germline-derived CDR1 and CDR2 are SNHLY and FYNNEI. After removal of 8 bases from V and 4 bases from J, the junction contained 4 bases not matched to a gene. The CDR3 DNA sequence: TGTGCCAGCTCGGGACAGGGGTTCACTGAAGCTTTCTTT. Protein product: CASSGQGFTEAFF.

DNA of the CDR3: TGTGCCAGTAGTCCACTACTAGCGGGTAATGAGCAGTTCTTC. Translating gives CASSPLLAGNEQFF. The chain couples TRBV19 to TRBJ2-1, with 9 nucleotides matching TRBD2. After removal of 5 bases from V and 7 bases from J, the junction contained 6 bases not matched to a gene. CDR3 length: 14 amino acids. The germline V gene has CDR1 LNHDA and CDR2 SQIVND (reference sequence).

V usage is TRBV28 and J usage is TRBJ1-1, with 10 bases matching TRBD1. The germline gives CDR1 MDHEN, CDR2 SYDVKM. J lost 1 base, V lost 8 bases, and 7 bases had no gene match. This CDR3 has 15 amino acids. CDR3: CASPGQGLQNTEAFF. As DNA, the CDR3 is TGTGCCAGCCCGGGACAGGGGCTTCAGAACACTGAAGCTTTCTTT.